The 8 T cell receptor beta chains below come from one sample, sequenced in a study of blood T cell repertoires in COVID-19. Data came from immunoSEQ multiplex PCR; TCRdb stores just in-frame clones and leaves some out. Here the sample spans 120,000 to 150,000 clones, 70% to 90% being singletons. Sequencing input: peripheral blood. All receptors come from a human donor in a cohort sampled during active COVID-19.

The V call is TRBV19, the J call TRBJ1-1, with TRBD1 identical over 9 bases. This CDR3 has 14 residues. J was trimmed by 5 bases and V by 6 bases; bases with no gene match: 7. The V gene's germline CDR1 is LNHDA and CDR2 SQIVND (reference sequence). CDR3 sequence reads: CASRNRGRGTEAFF. The DNA of the CDR3 is TGTGCCAGTAGAAACAGGGGGCGAGGGACTGAAGCTTTCTTT. The complete variable domain, with remaining parts taken from reference TRBV19 and TRBJ1-1, reads DGGITQSPKYLFRKEGQNVTLSCEQNLNHDAMYWYRQDPGQGLRLIYYSQIVNDFQKGDIAEGYSVSREKKESFPLTVTSAQKNPTAFYLCASRNRGRGTEAFFGQGTRLTVV.

This clone was picked up one time. V usage is TRBV6-1 and J usage is TRBJ2-3, with 9 bases lining up with TRBD2. V dropped 1 base and J dropped 3; count of bases not matched to a gene: 2. The CDR3 runs to 15 residues. CDR1 is MNHNS, CDR2 SASEGT, per germline. In DNA, the CDR3 is TGTGCCAGCAGTGAAGTTACTAGCGGGACAGATACGCAGTATTTT. Protein sequence: CASSEVTSGTDTQYF.

The J gene is TRBJ2-1, the V gene TRBV5-4; 8 bases match TRBD2. The V gene's germline CDR1 is SGHNT and CDR2 YYREEE (reference sequence). The CDR3 spans 15 residues. V was clipped by 0 bases and J by 7 bases; unmatched bases: 6. The CDR3: CASSLGTGGYNEQFF. For the CDR3, the DNA is TGTGCCAGCAGCTTGGGTACGGGGGGGTATAATGAGCAGTTCTTC.

This chain uses TRBV7-9 with TRBJ2-6; possibly TRBD2 for D (5 bases). Trimming removed 6 bases from V and 1 base from J, with 13 bases in between. Germline CDR1 is SEHNR and CDR2 is FQNEAQ (reference sequence). CDR3 length equals 16 residues. The CDR3 reads CASSSNRGSGANVLTF. Here the CDR3 DNA reads TGTGCCAGCAGTTCTAACCGGGGATCTGGGGCCAACGTCCTGACTTTC.

The CDR3 DNA reads as TGTGCCAGCAGCCCACAGGGCTACACAACAGATACGCAGTATTTT. This encodes CASSPQGYTTDTQYF. The rearrangement links TRBV5-6 to TRBJ2-3, with D tentatively TRBD1 (6 bases). The CDR3 consists of 15 residues. Germline values: CDR1 SGHDT, CDR2 YYEEEE. The germline V and J ends were trimmed by 4 bases and 3 bases, with 15 bases remaining between them.

The chain combines TRBV2 with TRBJ2-1; 16 bases agree with TRBD2. Germline CDR1 reads SNHLY; CDR2 reads FYNNEI. This CDR3 has 17 amino acids. Trimming took 0 bases from V and 10 from J; bases not matched to a gene: 6. Here the CDR3 reads CASSEAGLAGGFGEQFF. CDR3 sequence (DNA): TGTGCCAGCAGTGAAGCGGGACTAGCGGGAGGGTTCGGGGAGCAGTTCTTC.

This clone was recorded once. The rearrangement joins TRBV2 to TRBJ2-2; the match to TRBD2 covers 14 bases. Germline values: CDR1 SNHLY, CDR2 FYNNEI. Unmatched junction bases numbered 8, after V lost 4 bases and J lost 7 bases. This CDR3 has 17 amino acids. The CDR3 here is CASSANNGLAGGGELFF. The CDR3 bases are TGTGCCAGCAGTGCAAATAATGGACTAGCGGGGGGCGGGGAGCTGTTTTTT.

The chain carries TRBV4-1 and TRBJ2-1, with 9 bases identical to TRBD1. Germline trimming cut 3 bases from V and 8 bases from J; bases unmatched to any gene: 8. CDR3 size: 15 residues. Germline values: CDR1 MGHRA, CDR2 YSYEKL. The CDR3 DNA sequence: TGCGCCAGCAGCCACGGGGACAGGGCCTTGGATGAGCAGTTCTTC. Translated, it gives CASSHGDRALDEQFF.